The 26 T cell receptor beta chains below were found in one sample sequenced in a study of T-cell memory formation after mild COVID-19. TCRdb recomputed calls from the 5' RACE reads with MiXCR, one row per CDR3 protein. The repertoire has 40,000 to 55,000 distinct CDR3 sequences, roughly 12% of them found once; the top ten carry approximately 24%. Source material: PBMCs or a T cell subset sorted from them (not recorded which). These receptors all come from a man between 18 and 29 years old who had mild COVID-19 (a few samples of this study predate the infection). Cell type and time point are not known.

This clonotype was detected many times. The chain has TRBV5-1 and TRBJ2-5; D possibly uses TRBD1 or TRBD2 (5 bases each). The CDR3 is made up of 15 amino acids. CDR1 is SGHRS, CDR2 YFSETQ, per germline. V was clipped by 4 bases and J by 1 base, with 14 bases between them. The CDR3 nucleotides are TGCGCCAGCAGCCTGACCGGGGCCATCCAAGAGACCCAGTACTTC. It codes for CASSLTGAIQETQYF.

This clonotype turned up a few times. This chain connects TRBV20-1 to TRBJ2-3; 7 bases map to TRBD2. Germline V gene sequence: CDR1 DFQATT, CDR2 SNEGSKA (reference sequence). The length of the CDR3 is 13 residues. For the CDR3, the DNA is TGCAGCCAGACTAGCATTGGGACAGATACGCAGTATTTT. Protein product: CSQTSIGTDTQYF.

This clonotype was recorded a few times. The V gene is TRBV19, the J gene TRBJ1-6; 8 positions agree with TRBD1. Germline V lookup: CDR1 LNHDA, CDR2 SQIVND (reference sequence). The CDR3 covers 15 residues. J was trimmed by 7 bases and V by 7 bases; bases with no gene match: 9. CDR3 protein: CASTGTGGLNSPLHF. The CDR3 DNA reads TGTGCCAGTACTGGAACAGGGGGTCTGAATTCACCCCTCCACTTT.

In its sample, this clonotype was seen many times. The V call is TRBV3-1, the J call TRBJ1-2, with unresolved D. CDR1 is LGHDT and CDR2 is YNNKEL in the germline V gene (reference sequence). The CDR3 runs 12 residues. V lost 1 base and J lost 4, with 4 bases in between. CDR3: CASSQATYGYTF. The CDR3 DNA follows: TGTGCCAGCAGCCAAGCCACCTATGGCTACACCTTC.

V is TRBV12-3 or TRBV12-4 and J is TRBJ1-4; the match to TRBD1 covers 7 bases. J gave up 5 bases and V 6 bases, and 9 bases lay outside the gene matches. This CDR3 contains 15 residues. CDR3 sequence: CASSIGQAQNEKLFF. DNA for the CDR3: TGTGCCAGCAGCATCGGACAGGCACAGAATGAAAAACTGTTTTTT.

Here the CDR3 reads CASSRTSGGAWEQFF. CDR3 nucleotide sequence: TGTGCCAGCAGCAGGACTAGCGGGGGGGCCTGGGAGCAGTTCTTC. The chain has TRBV5-6 and TRBJ2-1; 15 bases agree with TRBD2. V lost 4 bases, J lost 10 bases, and 6 bases stayed unmatched. The CDR3 has 15 residues. Germline V CDR1 and CDR2: SGHDT, YYEEEE.

This chain uses TRBV5-1 with TRBJ1-4, with TRBD1 matching over 9 bases. The germline gives CDR1 SGHRS, CDR2 YFSETQ. V trimming: 7 bases; J trimming: 8 bases; junction bases outside the gene matches: 9. This CDR3 spans 14 amino acids. The CDR3 DNA sequence: TGCGCCAGCCGGCCCGGGACAGGGAGAGAAAAACTGTTTTTT. Translated: CASRPGTGREKLFF. The full variable domain, rest sourced from reference TRBV5-1 and TRBJ1-4, is KAGVTQTPRYLIKTRGQQVTLSCSPISGHRSVSWYQQTPGQGLQFLFEYFSETQRNKGNFPGRFSGRQFSNSRSEMNVSTLELGDSALYLCASRPGTGREKLFFGSGTQLSVL.

The chain combines TRBV20-1 with TRBJ2-3, with unresolved D. Trimming shortened V by 0 bases and J by 2 bases, and 9 bases separated the two germline ends. The CDR3 extends over 14 amino acids. The germline V gene has CDR1 DFQATT and CDR2 SNEGSKA (reference sequence). The CDR3 sequence: CSARDLGITDTQYF. The CDR3 DNA reads as TGCAGTGCTAGAGATCTGGGCATCACAGATACGCAGTATTTT.

This clonotype turned up a few times. Sequence at one end of the junction differs from germline and may be a read error. V is TRBV4-3 and J is TRBJ2-4, with D possibly called TRBD1 or TRBD2 (6 bases each). Germline assignment: CDR1 LGHNA and CDR2 YSLEER. This CDR3 comprises 14 residues. This chain's CDR3 is CASSQESPGAAFLF. The CDR3 DNA reads TGCGCCAGCAGCCAAGAAAGTCCGGGGGCCGCGTTTCTCTTC.

The table lists this clonotype with a few counts. V and J are TRBV5-1 and TRBJ2-1; D remains ambiguous. Trimming pared 2 bases from V and 7 bases from J, leaving 19 bases between. Germline CDR1 reads SGHRS; CDR2 reads YFSETQ. CDR3 length: 16 residues. The CDR3 sequence is CASSLPRSSGGNEQFF. DNA for the CDR3: TGCGCCAGCAGCTTACCCAGATCAAGTGGTGGGAATGAGCAGTTCTTC.

The chain joins TRBV7-9 to TRBJ2-2; no firm D call. V dropped 3 bases and J dropped 9 bases, with 14 bases sitting between them. Germline V gene data show CDR1 as SEHNR and CDR2 as FQNEAQ (reference sequence). The CDR3 runs to 14 residues. Here the CDR3 DNA reads TGTGCCAGCAGCTTCCAGGCGGCAGGCCGGGAGCTGTTTTTT. Amino acid sequence: CASSFQAAGRELFF.

This clonotype was detected only a few times. The chain uses TRBV7-9 and TRBJ1-3, with D hard to call. V was pared by 2 bases and J by 8 bases, with 16 bases between. The CDR3 covers 15 residues. Looked up from germline, CDR1 is SEHNR and CDR2 is FQNEAQ (reference sequence). The CDR3 sequence is CASSLYRRPPDTIYF. The DNA for the CDR3 is TGTGCCAGCAGCTTATATCGGCGGCCTCCGGACACCATATATTTT.

This clonotype was observed many times. DNA for the CDR3: TGTGCCTGGAGTGTCAGCTCCTACGAGCAGTACTTC. Protein sequence: CAWSVSSYEQYF. This chain uses TRBV30 with TRBJ2-7, with no clear D. V lost 0 bases, J lost 0 bases, and 3 bases lay in between. Looked up from germline, CDR1 is GTSNPN and CDR2 is SVGIG (reference sequence). CDR3 length equals 12 residues.

This clonotype has just a few counts. The chain joins TRBV3-1 to TRBJ2-7; D call uncertain. Trimming cost V 0 bases and J 0 bases, with 12 bases left between them. This CDR3 region has 16 residues. CDR1 LGHDT and CDR2 YNNKEL come from the germline V gene (reference sequence). The DNA for the CDR3 is TGTGCCAGCAGCCAAGATCTCGTCAGTCCCTCCTACGAGCAGTACTTC. Residues: CASSQDLVSPSYEQYF.

J is TRBJ2-2 and V is TRBV4-3, with D possibly TRBD2 on 5 matching bases. Germline CDR1 and CDR2: LGHNA and YSLEER. The CDR3 covers 17 residues. Trimming took off 5 bases at V and 0 bases at J, with 16 bases between the two ends. CDR3 loop: CASSSWRSRANTGELFF. The CDR3 nucleotides read TGCGCCAGCAGCTCATGGAGGTCCAGAGCGAACACCGGGGAGCTGTTTTTT.

At least ten counts were recorded for this clonotype. The chain combines TRBV28 with TRBJ2-5; D ambiguous. V was trimmed by 5 bases and J by 6 bases, leaving 10 bases between them. CDR1 MDHEN and CDR2 SYDVKM come from the germline V gene. The CDR3 runs 12 residues. CDR3 amino acids: CASSLLKKTQYF. Here the CDR3 DNA reads TGTGCCAGCAGTCTCCTAAAGAAGACCCAGTACTTC.

This clonotype was seen more than once but under ten times. The gene calls are TRBV4-2 and TRBJ2-3; 8 bases agree with TRBD2. Germline V gene data show CDR1 as LGHNA and CDR2 as YNFKEQ. V dropped 0 bases and J dropped 5; count of bases not matched to a gene: 10. The CDR3 is 17 amino acids. CDR3 nucleotide sequence: TGTGCCAGCAGCCAAGATTGGGCGGCTAGCGGGCTAGATACGCAGTATTTT. Its translation: CASSQDWAASGLDTQYF.

This clonotype was detected a few times. This sequence joins TRBV29-1 and TRBJ2-3; the D is unclear. V lost 6 bases and J 5 bases, leaving 15 bases between the germline ends. CDR3 length: 13 residues. Germline V gene data show CDR1 as SQVTM and CDR2 as ANQGSEA. The CDR3 bases are TGCAGCGTCTTCGCCCCTAGTAGAGATACGCAGTATTTT. It is translated as CSVFAPSRDTQYF.

This clonotype was recorded at least ten times. The rearrangement joins TRBV6-5 to TRBJ2-1; no clear D. Germline lookup yields CDR1 MNHEY and CDR2 SVGAGI. The V gene lost 6 bases and the J gene lost 9 bases, with 12 bases spanning the gap. The CDR3 spans 12 residues. The CDR3 region has the DNA TGTGCCAGCAGAAATAGCCAGGCTGAGCAGTTCTTC. Its protein is CASRNSQAEQFF.

This clonotype was observed a few times. The J gene is TRBJ2-5, the V gene TRBV18; 7 bases fit TRBD2. Germline lookup yields CDR1 KGHSH and CDR2 LQKENI. With 3 bases clipped from V and 9 bases from J, the junction kept 10 bases outside the gene matches. The CDR3 spans 14 residues. The CDR3 here is CASSPGTTAGAQYF. The CDR3 DNA follows: TGTGCCAGCTCACCCGGGACTACCGCGGGGGCCCAGTACTTC.

The chain has TRBV24-1 and TRBJ2-3; D gene unclear. The germline V gene encodes CDR1 KGHDR and CDR2 SFDVKD. Trimming cost V 3 bases and J 4 bases, with 10 bases left between them. This CDR3 has 14 amino acids. In nucleotides, the CDR3 is TGTGCCACCAGTGATCAGGTGGATCCAGATACGCAGTATTTT. Amino acids: CATSDQVDPDTQYF.

The V call is TRBV11-2, the J call TRBJ1-5; no reliable D call. CDR1 and CDR2 (germline): SGHAT, FQNNGV. Trimming shortened V by 0 bases and J by 6 bases, and 6 bases separated the two germline ends. This CDR3 has 13 amino acids. CDR3 residues: CASSLDRVQPQHF. The DNA for the CDR3 is TGTGCCAGCAGCTTAGATCGGGTTCAGCCCCAGCATTTT.

Ten or more counts support this clonotype. The gene calls are TRBV12-3 or TRBV12-4 and TRBJ1-2; D is undetermined. V lost 2 bases and J lost 2, with 0 bases in between. CDR3 length: 11 amino acids. CDR3 sequence reads: CASSLNYGYTF. DNA for the CDR3: TGTGCCAGCAGTTTAAACTATGGCTACACCTTC.

This clonotype was recorded many times. The chain has TRBV6-1 and TRBJ2-7, with TRBD2 as a possible D gene (6 bases). CDR1 is MNHNS and CDR2 is SASEGT in the germline V gene. Trimming took 1 base from V and 0 from J, leaving 10 bases between them. The CDR3 is made up of 15 amino acids. In nucleotides, the CDR3 is TGTGCCAGCAGTGAAGGGGACTCGAGCTCCTACGAGCAGTACTTC. It specifies CASSEGDSSSYEQYF.

The chain combines TRBV11-2 with TRBJ2-2; 8 positions match TRBD1. This CDR3 has 15 residues. Germline V gives CDR1 SGHAT, CDR2 FQNNGV. Trimming removed 8 bases from V and 6 bases from J; junction bases left unmatched: 11. The CDR3 reads CASGSRGRFAGELFF. The CDR3 DNA follows: TGTGCCAGCGGGAGCAGGGGGCGCTTTGCCGGGGAGCTGTTTTTT.

V gene TRBV29-1 combines with J gene TRBJ1-2, with D unclear. There are 12 residues in the CDR3. With 3 bases removed from V and 2 bases from J, the gap between germline ends came to 7 bases. The germline V gene has CDR1 SQVTM and CDR2 ANQGSEA. This CDR3 reads CSVEKGNYGYTF. The CDR3 DNA sequence: TGCAGCGTTGAGAAAGGGAACTATGGCTACACCTTC.